In this sample, the clone carrying this TCR beta chain turned up once. The target antigen is unknown. These data belong to a study of CD8+ T cells in alopecia areata. The treatment here: oral pan-JAK inhibitor, 5-10 mg twice daily. Study conclusions and caveats: Clonality was higher in lesional than normal scalp, especially in alopecia totalis/universalis. With tofacitinib ongoing, many expanded lesional clones persisted in both scalp and blood. TCR sharing across patients was less clear than in mice, possibly HLA-related.

CDR1 is SGHRS, CDR2 YFSETQ, per germline. CDR3 length: 14 amino acids. Trimming took off 1 base at V and 4 bases at J, with 11 bases between the two ends. In each case, RNA was isolated and then reverse transcribed into cDNA as the sequencing template. Here immunoSEQ multiplex PCR was the method, and the copy in TCRdb shows in-frame clones only, minus some. The sample shows some 80,000 clones, approximately 64% of them seen only once. The rearrangement links TRBV5-1 to TRBJ1-1; a weak D match, TRBD1 (6 bases). This sample comprised CD8+ T cells sorted from blood, obtained at week 24, from a patient treated with tofacitinib. The TCR comes from a human donor with alopecia areata. The CDR3 bases are TGCGCCAGCAGCTTGAGGGAGGGGGTCACTGAAGCTTTCTTT. Its translation is CASSLREGVTEAFF.